This TCR beta chain emerged from a study of graft-versus-host responses after intestinal transplantation. Study-level background: Following induction with anti-thymocyte globulin, all recipients were given tacrolimus and steroids for about 3 years.

Overall study findings and caveats: Graft-donor T cell macrochimerism in patients accompanied high graft-versus-host to host-versus-graft clonal ratios in allografts.

Repertoires were generated with immunoSEQ multiplex PCR, while TCRdb's copy carries only in-frame clones and drops some. This table holds about 100,000 clones, about 90% found once. The length of the CDR3 is 11 residues. Looked up from germline, CDR1 is SGHDT and CDR2 is YYEEEE. V was cut by 1 base and J by 8 bases, with 3 bases left in between. Turning to this clone: Its matching antigen is unknown.

This TCR was sampled from a human donor who was the organ donor for an intestinal transplant. The rearrangement joins TRBV5-6 to TRBJ2-2, with unresolved D. The specimen was unstimulated CD4+ T cells sorted from spleen or lymph node cells, collected before transplant. This CDR3 is CASSLMGELFF. CDR3 sequence (DNA): TGTGCCAGCAGCTTGATGGGGGAGCTGTTTTTT.